This T cell receptor (beta chain) was identified during a study of T cell responses to AZD1222 COVID-19 vaccine. Study-level points and caveats: Donor demographics were predominantly white British with a female majority; clonal diversity may be underestimated. Increases in Spike-specific TCR breadth and depth were seen after two AZD1222 doses. Nearly half of spike-specific TCRs reportedly target unmutated variant regions.

From germline, CDR1 is LNHNV and CDR2 YYDKDF (reference sequence). V was cut by 7 bases and J by 6 bases, with 6 bases left in between. The CDR3 is 10 residues long. The data were produced by immunoSEQ multiplex PCR, yet TCRdb's version contains in-frame clones alone and is incomplete. The data contain some 190,000 clones, about 93% of them singletons. This clone was detected only once. Antigen: not known. This chain uses TRBV15 with TRBJ1-2; D is undetermined. This receptor was obtained from an adult who received the AZD1222 COVID-19 vaccine. This specimen consisted of peripheral blood, obtained 28 days after the second AZD1222 dose. DNA of the CDR3: TGTGCCACCACCTCCGATGGCTACACCTTC. Translation gives CATTSDGYTF.